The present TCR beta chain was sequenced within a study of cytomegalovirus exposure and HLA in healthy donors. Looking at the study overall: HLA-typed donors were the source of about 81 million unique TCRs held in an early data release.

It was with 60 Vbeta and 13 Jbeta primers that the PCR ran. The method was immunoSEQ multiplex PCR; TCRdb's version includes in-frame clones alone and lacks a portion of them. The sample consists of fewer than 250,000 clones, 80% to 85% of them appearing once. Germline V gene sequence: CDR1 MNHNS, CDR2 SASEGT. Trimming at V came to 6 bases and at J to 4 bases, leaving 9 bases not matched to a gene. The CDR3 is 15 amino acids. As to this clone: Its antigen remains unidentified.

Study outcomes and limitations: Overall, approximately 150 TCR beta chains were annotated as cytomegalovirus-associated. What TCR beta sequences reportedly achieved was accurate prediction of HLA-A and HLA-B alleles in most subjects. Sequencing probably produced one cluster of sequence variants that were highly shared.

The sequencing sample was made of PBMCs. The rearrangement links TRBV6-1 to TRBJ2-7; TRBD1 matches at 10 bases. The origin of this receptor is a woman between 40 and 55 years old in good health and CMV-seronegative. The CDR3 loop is CASRRTGGVGYEQYF. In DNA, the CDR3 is TGTGCCAGCAGGCGGACAGGGGGGGTTGGATACGAGCAGTACTTC.